The clone carrying this TCR beta chain was counted many times. The sequenced template was RNA, covering the TCR beta CDR3 region. HTBI-primed RT-PCR formed the first round, and a multiplex PCR formed the second. TCRdb passed the multiplex PCR reads through MiXCR, listing each CDR3 protein once. Of a few hundred thousand distinct CDR3 sequences listed, roughly a sixth were seen once; the top ten hold roughly 2.3%. The data originate from a study of Graves' ophthalmopathy and Graves' hyperthyroidism. The CDR3 sequence is 12 residues long. Trimming took off 2 bases at V and 8 bases at J, with 9 bases between the two ends. Germline V lookup: CDR1 MDHEN, CDR2 SYDVKM.

The rearrangement joins TRBV28 to TRBJ1-1, with D hard to call. The material sequenced was peripheral blood. The TCR originated in an adult woman with stable Graves' hyperthyroidism. The CDR3 region is CASSLRSLEAFF. The CDR3 nucleotides are TGTGCCAGCAGTTTAAGGAGTCTAGAAGCTTTCTTT.